This T cell receptor beta chain was recovered during a study of B cell selection in AIRE deficiency. Findings of the study overall: Shorter CDR3s marked shared Treg sequences, biased toward few non-templated insertions. Patient Tconv cells held about 31% of Treg sequences shared by healthy donors. Patient Tconv and Treg cells showed healthy-like TCRBV usage, CDR3 length, diversity.

CD4+CD127+ cells were sorted as the conventional CD4 T cells. This clone has just one count. Its matching antigen is unknown. Using immunoSEQ multiplex PCR, the repertoire was profiled, and TCRdb retains in-frame clones only, with some absent. The table has some 19,000 clones, roughly 97% seen once. The receptor comes from a human donor with AIRE deficiency. The sequenced sample was conventional CD4+ T cells sorted from PBMCs.

The CDR3 DNA follows: TGTGCCAGCAACGGGCGGGCCCAGAACACAGATACGCAGTATTTT. Amino acids: CASNGRAQNTDTQYF. The V gene is TRBV25-1, the J gene TRBJ2-3; D is possibly TRBD2 (5 bases). Germline CDR1 reads MGHDK; CDR2 reads SYGVNS. This CDR3 spans 15 amino acids. The V end was cut by 7 bases, the J end by 2 bases, with 16 bases between.